Sequencing of this TCR beta chain was carried out in a study of T cell clonotyping in hematopoietic cell transplantation. About this clone: Its cognate antigen is unknown.

Time point in this sample: recipient sample about 28 days before transplant, after cytoreduction. Study-wide points: Pathologically expanded recipient clonotypes increased progressively from day 30 to day 180 as diversity fell.

Sequencing used immunoSEQ multiplex PCR; TCRdb keeps in-frame clones, though not all of them. This table holds tens of thousands of clones, 85% to 95% found once. This TCR came from a man between 40 and 49 years old with chronic myeloid leukemia. Some clones in this sample may be carry-over from other donors' samples. Specimen: peripheral blood mononuclear cells, collected before stem cell transplant.

The CDR3 nucleotides are TGTGCCTGGAGGCTGGGGGAGACCCAGTACTTC. Translated, it gives CAWRLGETQYF. J is TRBJ2-5 and V is TRBV30, with unresolved D. This CDR3 is 11 amino acids long. Germline V CDR1 and CDR2: GTSNPN, SVGIG (reference sequence). V was cut by 3 bases and J by 5 bases, with 7 bases left in between.